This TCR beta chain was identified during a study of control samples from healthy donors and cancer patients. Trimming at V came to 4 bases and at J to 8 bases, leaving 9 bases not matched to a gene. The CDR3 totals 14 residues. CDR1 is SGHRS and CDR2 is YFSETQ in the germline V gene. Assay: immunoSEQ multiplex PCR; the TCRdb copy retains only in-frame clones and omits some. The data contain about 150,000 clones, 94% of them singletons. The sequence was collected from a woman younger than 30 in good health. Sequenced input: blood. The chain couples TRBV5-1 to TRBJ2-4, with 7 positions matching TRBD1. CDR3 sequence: CASSTSQGVDIQYF. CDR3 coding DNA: TGCGCCAGCAGCACCTCTCAGGGGGTTGACATTCAGTACTTC.